The 8 T cell receptor beta chains listed next were all sequenced from one sample in a study of blood T cells in healthy people across ages. Next came a second PCR, run for roughly 6 to 11 cycles, which used a sample-barcoded 5' primer along with a J-beta primer mix. TCRdb re-derived calls from the 5' RACE reads in MiXCR, one entry per CDR3 protein. This table holds more than 1,000,000 distinct CDR3 sequences, 25% found once. These data were also filed under a second study, of T cells of mothers and their children.

The specimen was blood. Receptor source: a girl aged 2 to 10 in good health.

The DNA of the CDR3 is TGTGCCAGCAGACAGACGGAATACCTAAGCTCTGGGGCCAACGTCCTGACTTTC. Protein product: CASRQTEYLSSGANVLTF. The chain uses TRBV14 and TRBJ2-6; D unclear. The V and J ends lost 6 bases and 0 bases respectively, with 18 bases between them. The CDR3 length is 18 residues. CDR1 and CDR2 from the germline V gene are SGHDN and FVKESK.

The chain recombines TRBV7-2 with TRBJ2-7; D might be TRBD2 (5 bases). The J call may be incorrect, as the DNA end agrees better with TRBJ2-1. The CDR3 contains 13 residues. CDR1 is SGHTA and CDR2 is FQGNSA in the germline V gene. CDR3 residues: CASSLDAGDEQFF. CDR3 bases: TGTGCCAGCAGCTTGGATGCCGGGGATGAGCAGTTCTTC.

The rearrangement joins TRBV7-2 to TRBJ1-6; D is uncertain. V was shortened by 5 bases and J by 8 bases, with 7 bases between the two germline ends. The germline V gene encodes CDR1 SGHTA and CDR2 FQGNSA. The CDR3 has 12 residues. The CDR3 DNA sequence: TGTGCCAGCAGCCCCGGCCATTCACCCCTCCACTTT. It specifies CASSPGHSPLHF. Full variable domain (missing parts from reference TRBV7-2 and TRBJ1-6): GAGVSQSPSNKVTEKGKDVELRCDPISGHTALYWYRQSLGQGLEFLIYFQGNSAPDKSGLPSDRFSAERTGGSVSTLTIQRTQQEDSAVYLCASSPGHSPLHFGNGTRLTVT.

The V gene is TRBV6-1, the J gene TRBJ2-3; 13 positions agree with TRBD2. The CDR3 length is 15 residues. After removal of 2 bases from V and 11 bases from J, the junction contained 7 bases not matched to a gene. Germline CDR1 and CDR2: MNHNS and SASEGT. The CDR3 region has the DNA TGTGCCAGCAGTGAAACGGGACTAGCGGGAAGAAGGCAGTATTTT. Translated, it gives CASSETGLAGRRQYF.

CDR3 sequence reads: CASSYSEVVGQGIDEQFF. The CDR3 DNA is TGTGCCAGCAGTTACTCGGAGGTCGTGGGACAGGGGATAGATGAGCAGTTCTTC. The V and J genes are TRBV6-5 and TRBJ2-1, with 10 positions matching TRBD1. V shed 0 bases and J 8 bases; nucleotides not matched to a gene: 13. Germline V CDR1 and CDR2: MNHEY, SVGAGI. The CDR3 has 18 residues.

The chain employs TRBV3-1 and TRBJ2-1; TRBD2 is a possible D gene (7 bases). The CDR3 has 14 amino acids. Looked up from germline, CDR1 is LGHDT and CDR2 is YNNKEL (reference sequence). The germline V and J ends were trimmed by 3 bases and 7 bases, with 13 bases remaining between them. The CDR3 loop is CASSQGGLRNEQFF. The CDR3 DNA reads TGTGCCAGCAGCCAGGGGGGGCTTCGTAATGAGCAGTTCTTC.

This clonotype turned up a few times. The chain links TRBV6-6 to TRBJ2-7, with TRBD1 identical over 7 bases. Germline V gene data show CDR1 as MNHNY and CDR2 as SVGAGI (reference sequence). The CDR3 is made up of 15 amino acids. The V segment lost 2 bases and the J segment 1 base; nucleotides outside the gene matches: 5. The CDR3 sequence is CASSYEAGGSYEQYF. The CDR3 DNA follows: TGTGCCAGCAGTTACGAGGCAGGGGGTTCCTACGAGCAGTACTTC.

The chain joins TRBV20-1 to TRBJ2-5, with D uncertain. The germline V and J ends were trimmed by 5 bases and 7 bases, with 11 bases remaining between them. This CDR3 spans 11 amino acids. Germline lookup yields CDR1 DFQATT and CDR2 SNEGSKA (reference sequence). The CDR3 region has the DNA TGCAGTGCTCCTAGAGGTCGGACCCAGTACTTC. This codes for CSAPRGRTQYF.